Presented here are 4 T cell receptor beta chains from one specimen sequenced in a study of shared clonotypes between healthy human individuals. The assay was immunoSEQ multiplex PCR, and TCRdb's table has in-frame clones only and misses some. The sample yields 1.4 million or so clones, less than 99% seen once. The sequenced sample was naive CD4+ T cells sorted from blood. Subset reported: CD45RA+ positively selected. The receptors were gathered from a man aged 25-45 years in good health.

V gene TRBV6-5 combines with J gene TRBJ2-2; 11 nucleotides line up with TRBD1. CDR3 size: 15 residues. V dropped 4 bases and J dropped 5; count of bases not matched to a gene: 3. CDR1 is MNHEY and CDR2 is SVGAGI in the germline V gene. The CDR3 nucleotides are TGTGCCAGCAGTTGGGGGACAGGGGGTACCGGGGAGCTGTTTTTT. This sequence encodes CASSWGTGGTGELFF.

The V call is TRBV6-5, the J call TRBJ2-5, with 8 bases fitting TRBD1. V shed 7 bases, J shed 2 bases, and the junction held 9 bases outside the gene matches. The CDR3 totals 15 residues. Germline CDR1 MNHEY, CDR2 SVGAGI. For the CDR3, the DNA is TGTGCCAGCACTCCTTGGGGGACAGGACAAGAGACCCAGTACTTC. Protein product: CASTPWGTGQETQYF.

This clone showed up just once. The rearrangement uses TRBV11-2 and TRBJ2-5; D unclear. Trimming left V 9 bases short and J 0 bases short, with 14 bases between. This CDR3 has 14 residues. CDR1 SGHAT and CDR2 FQNNGV come from the germline V gene. CDR3 DNA sequence: TGTGCCAGTACGGTAGGACCGAACCAAGAGACCCAGTACTTC. Protein sequence: CASTVGPNQETQYF.

The V gene is TRBV28, the J gene TRBJ2-7; D assignment may be TRBD1 or TRBD2 (5 bases each). The CDR3 is 14 amino acids. V gave up 0 bases and J gave up 2 bases, with 8 bases separating them. Per the germline V gene, CDR1 is MDHEN and CDR2 is SYDVKM. In DNA, the CDR3 is TGTGCCAGCAGTTTATGGGGGGTAGCCTACGAGCAGTACTTC. Translated, it gives CASSLWGVAYEQYF.